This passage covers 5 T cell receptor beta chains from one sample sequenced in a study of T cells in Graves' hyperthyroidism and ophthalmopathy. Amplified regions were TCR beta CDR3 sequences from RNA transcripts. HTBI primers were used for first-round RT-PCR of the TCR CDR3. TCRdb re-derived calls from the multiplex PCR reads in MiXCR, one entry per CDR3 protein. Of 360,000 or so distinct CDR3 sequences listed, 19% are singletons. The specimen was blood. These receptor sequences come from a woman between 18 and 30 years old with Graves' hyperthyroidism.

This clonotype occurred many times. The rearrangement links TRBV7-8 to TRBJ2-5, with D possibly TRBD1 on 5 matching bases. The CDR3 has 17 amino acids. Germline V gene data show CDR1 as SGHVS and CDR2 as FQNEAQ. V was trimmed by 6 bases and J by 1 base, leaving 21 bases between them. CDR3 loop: CASRSRPPGPLQETQYF. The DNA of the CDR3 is TGTGCCAGCAGATCCCGCCCCCCAGGGCCACTCCAAGAGACCCAGTACTTC.

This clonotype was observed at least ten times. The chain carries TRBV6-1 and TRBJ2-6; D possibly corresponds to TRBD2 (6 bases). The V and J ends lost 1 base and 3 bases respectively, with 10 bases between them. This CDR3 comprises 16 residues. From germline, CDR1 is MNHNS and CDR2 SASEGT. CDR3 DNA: TGTGCCAGCAGTGAAGATTCCGGGGGTGGGGCCAACGTCCTGACTTTC. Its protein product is CASSEDSGGGANVLTF.

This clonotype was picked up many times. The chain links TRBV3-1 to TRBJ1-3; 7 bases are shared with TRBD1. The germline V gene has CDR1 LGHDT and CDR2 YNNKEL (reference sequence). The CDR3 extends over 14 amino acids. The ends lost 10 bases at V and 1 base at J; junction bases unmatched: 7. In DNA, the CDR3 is TGTGCCACCGCCGGGACAGATTCTGGAAACACCATATATTTT. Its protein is CATAGTDSGNTIYF.

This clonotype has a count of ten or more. The CDR3 loop reads CRAGAAIYEQYF. CDR3 nucleotide sequence: TGCAGAGCGGGGGCCGCTATCTACGAGCAGTACTTC. The rearrangement uses TRBV20-1 and TRBJ2-7; the match to TRBD2 covers 8 bases. Germline V CDR1 and CDR2: DFQATT, SNEGSKA (reference sequence). CDR3 size: 12 residues.

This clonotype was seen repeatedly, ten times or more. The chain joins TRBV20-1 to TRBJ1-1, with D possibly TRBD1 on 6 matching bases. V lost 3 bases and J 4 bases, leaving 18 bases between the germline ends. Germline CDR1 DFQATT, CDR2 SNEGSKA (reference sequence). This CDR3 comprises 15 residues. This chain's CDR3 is CSARGTAGARTEAFF. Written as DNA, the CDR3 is TGCAGTGCTAGGGGGACGGCAGGGGCCCGCACTGAAGCTTTCTTT.